The next 24 T cell receptor beta chains were all read from a single sample in a study of cytomegalovirus exposure and HLA in healthy donors. The PCR made use of 60 Vbeta and 13 Jbeta primers. TCRdb's table, derived via immunoSEQ multiplex PCR, lists solely in-frame clones and lacks some. This repertoire shows around 130,000 clones, approximately 70% found once; its top ten account for approximately 1.6%. Sequencing was performed on PBMCs. The receptors were gathered from a woman in her thirties in good health and CMV-seronegative.

CDR3 coding DNA: TGTGCCAGCACTGGGACTAGCGGTGCCTACGAGCAGTACTTC. As protein: CASTGTSGAYEQYF. The V and J genes are TRBV6-5 and TRBJ2-7; 11 bases match TRBD2. The length of the CDR3 is 14 residues. The V gene end was trimmed by 7 bases and the J gene end by 2 bases; junction bases not matched to a gene: 4. CDR1 is MNHEY, CDR2 SVGAGI, per germline.

This sequence joins TRBV29-1 and TRBJ1-2; 8 nucleotides align to TRBD1. V lost 5 bases and J lost 7; bases outside the gene matches: 9. Germline CDR1 SQVTM, CDR2 ANQGSEA. The CDR3 is 13 residues long. CDR3 sequence (DNA): TGCAGCGTTCATACCGGACAGGGAAGTGGCTACACCTTC. Protein sequence: CSVHTGQGSGYTF.

The J gene is TRBJ2-1, the V gene TRBV5-6, with 8 bases that match TRBD2. V shed 0 bases and J 3 bases; nucleotides not matched to a gene: 5. The germline gives CDR1 SGHDT, CDR2 YYEEEE. This CDR3 has 16 residues. Here the CDR3 DNA reads TGTGCCAGCAGCTTGGAGGCTAGCGGGTACTACAATGAGCAGTTCTTC. It translates to CASSLEASGYYNEQFF.

The rearrangement uses TRBV7-3 and TRBJ2-5; 10 positions agree with TRBD2. From germline, CDR1 is SGHTA and CDR2 FQGTGA. CDR3 length: 18 amino acids. Trimming removed 7 bases from V and 0 bases from J; junction bases left unmatched: 14. This chain's CDR3 is CASTHSSGSFGDQETQYF. CDR3 DNA sequence: TGTGCCAGCACCCACTCTAGCGGGAGTTTTGGGGACCAAGAGACCCAGTACTTC.

The rearrangement joins TRBV4-1 to TRBJ2-5; D unclear. Germline V gene lookup returns CDR1 MGHRA and CDR2 YSYEKL. This CDR3 spans 15 amino acids. Trimming shortened V by 4 bases and J by 2 bases, and 14 bases separated the two germline ends. CDR3 DNA: TGCGCCAGCAGCCGCACCCTGGCGGAGCAAGAGACCCAGTACTTC. The encoded protein is CASSRTLAEQETQYF.

V and J are TRBV9 and TRBJ2-7, with a tentative D call TRBD1 (7 bases). This CDR3 region has 15 residues. CDR1 is SGDLS, CDR2 YYNGEE, per germline. Trimming removed 4 bases from V and 7 bases from J, with 21 bases in between. CDR3 in amino acids: CASSLRGDSFGEQYF. CDR3 DNA sequence: TGTGCCAGCAGCTTGAGGGGGGACAGCTTTGGTGAGCAGTACTTC.

The chain employs TRBV7-8 and TRBJ1-1; 10 bases are a match to TRBD1. The CDR3 length is 17 residues. Looked up from germline, CDR1 is SGHVS and CDR2 is FQNEAQ. After removal of 5 bases from V and 0 bases from J, the junction contained 9 bases not matched to a gene. For the CDR3, the DNA is TGTGCCAGCAGCCGGGGAGGGACAGGGGTGATGAACACTGAAGCTTTCTTT. Protein sequence: CASSRGGTGVMNTEAFF.

The chain carries TRBV11-2 and TRBJ1-4; D is undetermined. The germline CDR1 and CDR2 sequences are SGHAT and FQNNGV. The CDR3 is made up of 13 amino acids. Trimming took off 3 bases at V and 8 bases at J, with 10 bases between the two ends. CDR3 protein: CASSFSTYEKLFF. Written as DNA, the CDR3 is TGTGCCAGCAGCTTTTCCACATACGAAAAACTGTTTTTT. Filled out from reference TRBV11-2 and TRBJ1-4, the complete variable domain reads EAGVAQSPRYKIIEKRQSVAFWCNPISGHATLYWYQQILGQGPKLLIQFQNNGVVDDSQLPKDRFSAERLKGVDSTLKIQPAKLEDSAVYLCASSFSTYEKLFFGSGTQLSVL.

Worth noting for this clone: The CDR3 does not end in the conserved phenylalanine or tryptophan, so this is likely a read error. Because the CDR3's place on the DNA is in doubt, the DNA is left out and the CDR3 is given as listed by TCRdb. V and J are TRBV2 and TRBJ2-7; no DNA check was done on the table's D call, TRBD2. Germline V gene sequence: CDR1 SNHLY, CDR2 FYNNEI. Inclusive of both ends, the CDR3 amounts to 13 amino acids. CDR3: CASSEHEGLAGSI.

J is TRBJ1-6 and V is TRBV4-2; D remains ambiguous. CDR1 is LGHNA and CDR2 is YNFKEQ in the germline V gene. The V end was cut by 6 bases, the J end by 9 bases, with 21 bases between. This CDR3 comprises 16 residues. In DNA, the CDR3 is TGTGCCAGCAGTCCGCGGGTCAGACAAGGCAGTTCACCCCTCCACTTT. The encoded protein is CASSPRVRQGSSPLHF.

The J gene is TRBJ1-2, the V gene TRBV7-2; D is uncertain. CDR3 size: 14 residues. Germline CDR1 and CDR2: SGHTA and FQGNSA. V was pared by 5 bases and J by 5 bases, with 15 bases between. CDR3 bases: TGTGCCAGCAGCCATGAGGCGGGCCTATATGGCTACACCTTC. Its translation: CASSHEAGLYGYTF.

V and J are TRBV11-2 and TRBJ2-3; TRBD2 matches at 7 bases. Germline CDR1 is SGHAT and CDR2 is FQNNGV. CDR3 size: 15 residues. V was clipped by 3 bases and J by 2 bases; unmatched bases: 5. The CDR3 protein is CASSFWGGPTDTQYF. CDR3 nucleotide sequence: TGTGCCAGCAGCTTCTGGGGGGGACCCACAGATACGCAGTATTTT. The variable domain in full, completed from reference TRBV11-2 and TRBJ2-3, reads EAGVAQSPRYKIIEKRQSVAFWCNPISGHATLYWYQQILGQGPKLLIQFQNNGVVDDSQLPKDRFSAERLKGVDSTLKIQPAKLEDSAVYLCASSFWGGPTDTQYFGPGTRLTVL.

The CDR3, as DNA: TGTGCCAGCAGTGAAACGTCCGGGGGAGGTGGAGAGACCCAGTACTTC. It is translated as CASSETSGGGGETQYF. V is TRBV13 and J is TRBJ2-5, with D tentatively TRBD2 (6 bases). The germline CDR1 and CDR2 sequences are PRHDT and FYEKMQ (reference sequence). CDR3 size: 16 residues. Trimming shortened V by 6 bases and J by 4 bases, and 21 bases separated the two germline ends. Full variable domain (missing parts from reference TRBV13 and TRBJ2-5): AAGVIQSPRHLIKEKRETATLKCYPIPRHDTVYWYQQGPGQDPQFLISFYEKMQSDKGSIPDRFSAQQFSDYHSELNMSSLELGDSALYFCASSETSGGGGETQYFGPGTRLLVL.

The chain has TRBV6-4 and TRBJ2-5, with TRBD2 as a possible D gene (5 bases). The CDR3 contains 13 residues. CDR1 and CDR2 (germline): MRHNA, SNTAGT. Trimming pared 5 bases from V and 3 bases from J, leaving 10 bases between. Written as DNA, the CDR3 is TGTGCCAGCAGTCCTCGGGAAAAAGAGACCCAGTACTTC. Translated, it gives CASSPREKETQYF.

CDR3 loop: CASSYSVTSGYEQYF. The CDR3 DNA reads as TGTGCCAGCAGTTACTCGGTGACTAGCGGCTACGAGCAGTACTTC. The chain recombines TRBV6-5 with TRBJ2-7, with 9 bases matching TRBD2. This CDR3 spans 15 amino acids. J gave up 3 bases and V 0 bases, and 3 bases lay outside the gene matches. The germline gives CDR1 MNHEY, CDR2 SVGAGI.

The V gene is TRBV30, the J gene TRBJ1-3; 8 bases are shared with TRBD1. V lost 4 bases, J lost 3 bases, and 5 bases stayed unmatched. The germline CDR1 and CDR2 sequences are GTSNPN and SVGIG (reference sequence). The CDR3 length is 14 residues. The CDR3 region has the DNA TGTGCCTGGACCCAGGGGGCGAGTGGAAACACCATATATTTT. Its translation: CAWTQGASGNTIYF.

This clone was observed a single time. J is TRBJ2-1 and V is TRBV27, with TRBD2 matching 9 bases. Germline V gene lookup returns CDR1 MNHEY and CDR2 SMNVEV (reference sequence). The CDR3 contains 16 residues. J was trimmed by 3 bases and V by 5 bases; bases with no gene match: 8. The CDR3 is CASSPVAGENYNEQFF. In DNA, the CDR3 is TGTGCCAGCAGTCCGGTAGCGGGGGAGAACTACAATGAGCAGTTCTTC.

This clone was found once. The V call is TRBV19, the J call TRBJ1-5; D not certain. Germline assignment: CDR1 LNHDA and CDR2 SQIVND (reference sequence). The CDR3 runs to 15 residues. Trimming cost V 5 bases and J 3 bases, with 14 bases left between them. The DNA of the CDR3 is TGTGCCAGTAGTCGAGGCGAGGTGGCCAATCAGCCCCAGCATTTT. Amino acid sequence: CASSRGEVANQPQHF.

V is TRBV7-3 and J is TRBJ2-3; TRBD2 matches at 11 bases. Germline-derived CDR1 and CDR2 are SGHTA and FQGTGA. Trimming removed 3 bases from V and 5 bases from J; junction bases left unmatched: 4. The CDR3 extends over 15 amino acids. Written as DNA, the CDR3 is TGTGCCAGCAGCTTTAGCGGGGGGGCTGTAGATACGCAGTATTTT. Protein product: CASSFSGGAVDTQYF.

The chain employs TRBV11-2 and TRBJ1-5, with a tentative D call TRBD1 (6 bases). There are 15 residues in the CDR3. CDR1 is SGHAT and CDR2 is FQNNGV in the germline V gene. Trimming took 6 bases from V and 7 from J, leaving 19 bases between them. CDR3: CASSPGGGLGQPQHF. The CDR3 DNA follows: TGTGCCAGCAGTCCCGGCGGGGGGCTGGGGCAGCCCCAGCATTTT.

The chain has TRBV6-1 and TRBJ1-5; the match to TRBD1 covers 8 bases. The CDR3 is made up of 12 amino acids. With 6 bases clipped from V and 14 bases from J, the junction kept 9 bases outside the gene matches. In germline, CDR1 is MNHNS, CDR2 SASEGT. The CDR3 loop is CASSQDRERKHF. CDR3 bases: TGTGCCAGCAGCCAGGACAGGGAGCGGAAGCATTTT.

In its sample, this clone was seen a few times. CDR3 DNA: TGTGCCAGCAGTGAAATGGCAGGGGGCACTGGGGCCAACGTCCTGACTTTC. Translated: CASSEMAGGTGANVLTF. The rearrangement joins TRBV6-1 to TRBJ2-6; 8 bases agree with TRBD1. Trimming took 2 bases from V and 2 from J; bases not matched to a gene: 5. The germline V gene encodes CDR1 MNHNS and CDR2 SASEGT. The CDR3 is 17 residues long.

The chain carries TRBV6-5 and TRBJ1-5; the D gene is possibly TRBD1 (6 bases). This CDR3 spans 13 amino acids. The germline V gene encodes CDR1 MNHEY and CDR2 SVGAGI. Trimming pared 5 bases from V and 7 bases from J, leaving 12 bases between. The CDR3 DNA follows: TGTGCCAGCAGTGAACAGGGCGGCCAGCCCCAGCATTTT. This codes for CASSEQGGQPQHF.

V gene TRBV4-3 combines with J gene TRBJ2-7; TRBD2 might be the D (6 bases). CDR1 is LGHNA, CDR2 YSLEER, per germline. The CDR3 extends over 14 amino acids. Trimming stripped 0 bases from V and 4 bases from J, with 10 bases between. The CDR3 sequence: CASSQDRAGYEQYF. As DNA, the CDR3 is TGCGCCAGCAGCCAAGATAGGGCGGGGTACGAGCAGTACTTC.